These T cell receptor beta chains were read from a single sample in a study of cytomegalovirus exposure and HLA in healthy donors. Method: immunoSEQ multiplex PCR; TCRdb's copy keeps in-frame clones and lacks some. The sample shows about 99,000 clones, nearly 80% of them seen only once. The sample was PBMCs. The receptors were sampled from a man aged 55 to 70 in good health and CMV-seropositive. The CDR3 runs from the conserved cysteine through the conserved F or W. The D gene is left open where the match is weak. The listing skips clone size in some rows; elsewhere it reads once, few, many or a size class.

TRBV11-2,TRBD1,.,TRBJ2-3,CASSLGSVQGADTQYF,TGTGCCAGCAGCTTGGGGTCGGTACAGGGGGCGGATACGCAGTATTTT
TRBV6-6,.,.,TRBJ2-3,CASSYGRMRADTQYF,TGTGCCAGCAGTTACGGGCGGATGCGGGCAGATACGCAGTATTTT
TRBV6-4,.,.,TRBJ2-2,CASSDGTNTGELFF,TGTGCCAGCAGTGACGGGACAAACACCGGGGAGCTGTTTTTT
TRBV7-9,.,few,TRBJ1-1,CASSRGWRDTEAFF,TGTGCCAGCAGCCGGGGGTGGAGGGACACTGAAGCTTTCTTT
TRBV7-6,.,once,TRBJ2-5,CASSSQEQETQYF,TGTGCCAGCAGCTCACAGGAACAAGAGACCCAGTACTTC
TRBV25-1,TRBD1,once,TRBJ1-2,CASYGQGVRYTF,TGTGCCAGCTATGGACAGGGGGTAAGATACACCTTC
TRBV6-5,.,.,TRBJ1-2,CASTDTYGYTF,TGTGCCAGCACCGACACATATGGCTACACCTTC
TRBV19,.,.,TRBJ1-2,CASSPGHLLVNYGYTF,TGTGCCAGTAGCCCTGGACATCTCCTCGTTAACTATGGCTACACCTTC
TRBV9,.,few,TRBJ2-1,CASSVAPSAGVPEQFF,TGTGCCAGCAGCGTAGCGCCTAGCGCGGGTGTGCCCGAGCAGTTCTTC
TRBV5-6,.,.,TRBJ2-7,CASSPGSYEQYF,TGTGCCAGCAGCCCCGGGAGCTACGAGCAGTACTTC
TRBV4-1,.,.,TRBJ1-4,CASSQDEVGRGHPEKLFF,TGCGCCAGCAGCCAAGACGAGGTGGGTCGGGGACACCCTGAAAAACTGTTTTTT
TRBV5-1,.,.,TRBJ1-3,CASSSGVQFGGNTIYF,TGCGCCAGCAGCTCGGGAGTCCAGTTTGGTGGAAACACCATATATTTT
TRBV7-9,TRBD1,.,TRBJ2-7,CASSHRDRVDEQYF,TGTGCCAGCAGCCACCGGGACAGGGTTGACGAGCAGTACTTC
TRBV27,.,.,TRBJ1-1,CASRFTGLGTEAFF,TGTGCCAGCAGATTTACAGGGTTGGGCACTGAAGCTTTCTTT
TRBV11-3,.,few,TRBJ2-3,CASSFSVRRASDTQYF,TGTGCCAGCAGCTTTTCCGTCCGGAGAGCCTCAGATACGCAGTATTTT
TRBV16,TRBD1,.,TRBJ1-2,CASSQRTGRHGYTF,TGTGCCAGCAGCCAACGGACAGGGAGGCATGGCTACACCTTC
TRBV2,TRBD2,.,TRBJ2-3,CASSVSAGGTDTQYF,TGTGCCAGCAGTGTGTCGGCGGGAGGGACAGATACGCAGTATTTT
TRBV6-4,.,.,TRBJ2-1,CASSEGRDYNEQFF,TGTGCCAGCAGTGAAGGCAGGGACTACAATGAGCAGTTCTTC
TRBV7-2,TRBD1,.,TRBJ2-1,CASSIAGTGNNEQFF,TGTGCCAGCAGCATCGCCGGGACAGGGAACAATGAGCAGTTCTTC
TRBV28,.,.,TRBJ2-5,CASSLIGLQETQYF,TGTGCCAGCAGTTTAATCGGACTCCAAGAGACCCAGTACTTC
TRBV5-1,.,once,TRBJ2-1,CASSLVRPGWEFF,TGCGCCAGCAGCTTGGTTCGTCCAGGGTGGGAGTTCTTC
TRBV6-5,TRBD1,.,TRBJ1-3,CASSWGQGIGNTIYF,TGTGCCAGCAGTTGGGGACAGGGGATTGGAAACACCATATATTTT
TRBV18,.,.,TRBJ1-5,CASSGQQGDNQPQHF,TGTGCCAGCTCCGGCCAACAGGGTGACAATCAGCCCCAGCATTTT
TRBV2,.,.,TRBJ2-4,CASSEQGPKNIQYF,TGTGCCAGCAGTGAACAGGGGCCCAAAAACATTCAGTACTTC
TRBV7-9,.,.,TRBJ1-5,CATLRGENSNQPQHF,TGTGCCACCTTGCGGGGGGAGAATAGCAATCAGCCCCAGCATTTT
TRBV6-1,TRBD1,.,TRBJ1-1,CASNPRQGRSTEAFF,TGTGCCAGCAACCCGCGACAGGGCCGGAGCACTGAAGCTTTCTTT
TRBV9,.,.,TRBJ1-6,CASSVGRGANSPLHF,TGTGCCAGCAGCGTAGGACGGGGGGCTAATTCACCCCTCCACTTT
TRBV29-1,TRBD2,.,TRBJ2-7,CSAVPQAGAYEQYF,TGCAGCGCTGTGCCCCAAGCGGGGGCCTACGAGCAGTACTTC
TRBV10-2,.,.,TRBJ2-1,CASSDDPGGRFNEQFF,TGCGCCAGCAGTGATGATCCCGGGGGAAGGTTCAATGAGCAGTTCTTC